The present T cell receptor (beta chain) was sequenced within a study of memory B cells and T cells in multiple sclerosis. Study-wide results and limits: Normalization was needed because clone-set size differences affected shared clonotype counts.

This clone occurred a few times. What it binds is not known. Germline CDR1 is MNHNY and CDR2 is SVGAGI (reference sequence). The CDR3 has 15 residues. Trimming removed 5 bases from V and 5 bases from J; junction bases left unmatched: 6. The table came from immunoSEQ multiplex PCR; TCRdb's copy has only in-frame clones and leaves some out. The table shows some 7,000 clones, with around 60% occurring only once. The gene calls are TRBV6-6 and TRBJ2-5; 12 bases are a match to TRBD2. Input material: memory (CD45RO+) CD8+ T cells from blood. The clonotype originates from a human donor with multiple sclerosis. The CDR3 coding sequence is TGTGCCAGCAGTCTAGCGGGGGGGCCAACCGAGACCCAGTACTTC. It is translated as CASSLAGGPTETQYF.